Below, 4 T cell receptor beta chains from the same sample are listed, as sequenced in a study of T-cell memory formation after mild COVID-19. TCRdb ran MiXCR on the 5' RACE reads and lists one entry per CDR3 protein. The sample contains 350,000 to 400,000 distinct CDR3 sequences, 20% to 25% of which appear only once. Sequencing was carried out using PBMCs or a T cell subset sorted from them (not recorded which). Source of these receptors: an adult woman who had mild COVID-19 (a few samples of this study predate the infection). Cell type and time point are not known.

The chain carries TRBV27 and TRBJ1-4; D call uncertain. Trimming removed 4 bases from V and 4 bases from J, with 13 bases in between. The CDR3 is made up of 15 amino acids. The germline CDR1 and CDR2 sequences are MNHEY and SMNVEV (reference sequence). The CDR3 protein is CASSYATDNNEKLFF. The CDR3 nucleotides read TGTGCCAGCAGTTACGCTACAGATAATAATGAAAAACTGTTTTTT.

This clonotype has just a few counts. The chain links TRBV12-3 or TRBV12-4 to TRBJ1-2; 9 nucleotides agree with TRBD1. The CDR3 has 15 amino acids. V lost 6 bases and J lost 2; bases outside the gene matches: 7. The CDR3 DNA reads as TGTGCCAGCAGCCCCTTAGGGACAGGGAACTATGGCTACACCTTC. Translating gives CASSPLGTGNYGYTF.

The rearrangement uses TRBV29-1 and TRBJ2-7; D is unclear. Trimming stripped 5 bases from V and 0 bases from J, with 2 bases between. CDR1 is SQVTM and CDR2 is ANQGSEA in the germline V gene. This CDR3 has 10 amino acids. The CDR3 DNA follows: TGCAGCGTTCTCTCCTACGAGCAGTACTTC. Translating it yields CSVLSYEQYF.

This chain uses TRBV12-3 or TRBV12-4 with TRBJ2-1; no definite D call. Deletions cut 2 bases from V and 10 bases from J, with 12 bases between. This CDR3 has 13 residues. The CDR3 coding sequence is TGTGCCAGCAGTTTATCCTACTCGGCGGAGCAGTTCTTC. This sequence encodes CASSLSYSAEQFF.